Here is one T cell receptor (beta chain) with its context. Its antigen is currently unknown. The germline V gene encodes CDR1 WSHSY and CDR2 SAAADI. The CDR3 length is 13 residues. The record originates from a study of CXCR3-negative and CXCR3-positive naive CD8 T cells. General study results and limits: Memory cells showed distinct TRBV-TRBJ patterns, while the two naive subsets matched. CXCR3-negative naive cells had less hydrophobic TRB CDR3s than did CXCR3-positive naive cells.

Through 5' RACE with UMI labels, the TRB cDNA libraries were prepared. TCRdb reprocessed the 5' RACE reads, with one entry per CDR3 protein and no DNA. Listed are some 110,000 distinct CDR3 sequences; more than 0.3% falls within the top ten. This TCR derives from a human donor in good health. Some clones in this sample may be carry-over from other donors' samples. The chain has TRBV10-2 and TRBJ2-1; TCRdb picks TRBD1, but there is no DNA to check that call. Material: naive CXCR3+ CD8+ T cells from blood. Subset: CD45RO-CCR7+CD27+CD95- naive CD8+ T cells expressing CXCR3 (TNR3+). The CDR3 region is CATRDRGRDEQFF.